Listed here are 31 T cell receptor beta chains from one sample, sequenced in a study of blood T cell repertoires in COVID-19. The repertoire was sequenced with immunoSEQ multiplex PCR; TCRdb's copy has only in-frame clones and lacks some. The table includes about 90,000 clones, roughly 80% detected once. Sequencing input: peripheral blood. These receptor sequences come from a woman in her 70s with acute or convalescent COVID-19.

The CDR3 DNA reads as TGTGCCAGCAGTTCCGAGCTTTATGGCTACACCTTC. As protein: CASSSELYGYTF. The chain links TRBV28 to TRBJ1-2; D remains ambiguous. CDR1 and CDR2 (germline): MDHEN, SYDVKM. V was cut by 4 bases and J by 5 bases, with 8 bases left in between. This CDR3 spans 12 amino acids.

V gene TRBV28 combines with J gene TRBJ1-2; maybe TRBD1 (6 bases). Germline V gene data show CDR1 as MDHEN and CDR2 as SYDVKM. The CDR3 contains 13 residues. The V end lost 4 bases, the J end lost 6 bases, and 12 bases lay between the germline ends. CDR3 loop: CASSSGQFHGYTF. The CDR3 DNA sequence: TGTGCCAGCAGTTCCGGACAGTTTCATGGCTACACCTTC.

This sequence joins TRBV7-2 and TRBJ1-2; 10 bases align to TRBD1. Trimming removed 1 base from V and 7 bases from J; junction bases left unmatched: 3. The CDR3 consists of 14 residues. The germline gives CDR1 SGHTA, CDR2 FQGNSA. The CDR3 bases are TGTGCCAGCAGCTTAGACCGGACAGGGGGTGGCTACACCTTC. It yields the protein CASSLDRTGGGYTF.

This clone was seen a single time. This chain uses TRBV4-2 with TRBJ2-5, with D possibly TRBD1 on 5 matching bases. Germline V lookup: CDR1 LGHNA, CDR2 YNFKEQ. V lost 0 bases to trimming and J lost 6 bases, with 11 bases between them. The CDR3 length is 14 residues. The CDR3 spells CASSQDSGQQTQYF. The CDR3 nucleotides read TGTGCCAGCAGCCAAGATTCCGGACAACAGACCCAGTACTTC.

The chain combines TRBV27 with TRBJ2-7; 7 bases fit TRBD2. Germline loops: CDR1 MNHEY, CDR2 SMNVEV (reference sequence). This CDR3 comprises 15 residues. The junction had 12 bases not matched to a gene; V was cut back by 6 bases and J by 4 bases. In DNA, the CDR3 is TGTGCCAGCAGACCACTAGCGTCCAAGGCGTACGAGCAGTACTTC. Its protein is CASRPLASKAYEQYF.

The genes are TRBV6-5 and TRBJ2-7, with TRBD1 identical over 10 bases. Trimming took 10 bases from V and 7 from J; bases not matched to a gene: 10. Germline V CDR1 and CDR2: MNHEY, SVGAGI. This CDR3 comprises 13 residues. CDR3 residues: CATGRQGAGEQYF. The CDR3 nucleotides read TGTGCCACCGGTCGACAGGGGGCGGGAGAGCAGTACTTC.

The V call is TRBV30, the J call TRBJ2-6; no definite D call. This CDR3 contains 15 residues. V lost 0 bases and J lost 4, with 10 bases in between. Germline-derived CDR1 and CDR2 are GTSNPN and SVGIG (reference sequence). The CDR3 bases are TGTGCCTGGAGTGTTCCCTCACTGGGGGCCAACGTCCTGACTTTC. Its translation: CAWSVPSLGANVLTF.

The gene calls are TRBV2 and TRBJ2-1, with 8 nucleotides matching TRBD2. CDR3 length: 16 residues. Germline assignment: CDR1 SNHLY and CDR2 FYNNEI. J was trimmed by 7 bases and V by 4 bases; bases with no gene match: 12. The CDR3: CASSGPLAGGRNEQFF. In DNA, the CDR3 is TGTGCCAGCAGTGGACCTCTCGCGGGGGGAAGAAATGAGCAGTTCTTC.

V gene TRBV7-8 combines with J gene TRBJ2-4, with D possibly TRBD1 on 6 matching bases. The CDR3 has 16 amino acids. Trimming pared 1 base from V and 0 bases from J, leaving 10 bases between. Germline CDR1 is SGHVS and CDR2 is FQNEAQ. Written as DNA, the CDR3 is TGTGCCAGCAGCTTAGGGACAGCGCTAGCCAAAAACATTCAGTACTTC. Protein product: CASSLGTALAKNIQYF. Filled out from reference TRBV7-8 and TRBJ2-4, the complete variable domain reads GAGVSQSPRYKVAKRGQDVALRCDPISGHVSLFWYQQALGQGPEFLTYFQNEAQLDKSGLPSDRFFAERPEGSVSTLKIQRTQQEDSAVYLCASSLGTALAKNIQYFGAGTRLSVL.

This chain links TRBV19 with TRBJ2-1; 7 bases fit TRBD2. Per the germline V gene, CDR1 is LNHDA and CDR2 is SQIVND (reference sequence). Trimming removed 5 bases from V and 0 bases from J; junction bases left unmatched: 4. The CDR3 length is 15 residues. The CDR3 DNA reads TGTGCCAGTAGTCCGAAGCGGGGCTCCTACAATGAGCAGTTCTTC. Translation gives CASSPKRGSYNEQFF.

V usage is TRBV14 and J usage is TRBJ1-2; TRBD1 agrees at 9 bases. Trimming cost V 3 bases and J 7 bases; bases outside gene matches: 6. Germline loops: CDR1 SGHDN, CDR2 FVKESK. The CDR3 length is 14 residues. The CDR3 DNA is TGTGCCAGCAGCCACAGGGACAGGGTTTTTGGCTACACCTTC. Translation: CASSHRDRVFGYTF.

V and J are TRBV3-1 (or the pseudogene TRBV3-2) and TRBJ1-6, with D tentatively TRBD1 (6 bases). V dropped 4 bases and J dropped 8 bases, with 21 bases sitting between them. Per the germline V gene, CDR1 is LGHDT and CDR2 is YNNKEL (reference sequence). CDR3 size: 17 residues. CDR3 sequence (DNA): TGTGCCAGCAGCCGGGGGTCAGGGGAGAAATGGGATTCACCCCTCCACTTT. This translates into CASSRGSGEKWDSPLHF.

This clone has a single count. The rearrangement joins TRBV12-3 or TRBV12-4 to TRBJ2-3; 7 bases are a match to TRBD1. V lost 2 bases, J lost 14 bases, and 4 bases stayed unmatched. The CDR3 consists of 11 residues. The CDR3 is CASSLRGPVYF. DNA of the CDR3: TGTGCCAGCAGTTTAAGGGGGCCCGTGTATTTT.

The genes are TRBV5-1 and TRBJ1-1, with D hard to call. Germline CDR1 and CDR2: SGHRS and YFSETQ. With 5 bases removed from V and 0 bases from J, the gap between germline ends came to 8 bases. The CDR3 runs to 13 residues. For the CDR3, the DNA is TGCGCCAGCAGTCATAACATGAACACTGAAGCTTTCTTT. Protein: CASSHNMNTEAFF.

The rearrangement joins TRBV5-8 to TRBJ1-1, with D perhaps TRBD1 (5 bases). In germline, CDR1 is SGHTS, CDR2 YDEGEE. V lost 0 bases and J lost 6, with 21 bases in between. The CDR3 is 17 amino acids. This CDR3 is CASSLASGWVFLAEAFF. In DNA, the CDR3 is TGTGCCAGCAGCTTGGCGTCAGGGTGGGTTTTTTTGGCTGAAGCTTTCTTT.

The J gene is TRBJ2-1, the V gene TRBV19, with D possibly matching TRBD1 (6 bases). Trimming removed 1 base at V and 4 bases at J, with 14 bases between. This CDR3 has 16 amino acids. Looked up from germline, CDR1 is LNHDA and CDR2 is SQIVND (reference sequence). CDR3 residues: CASSIATRGWYNEQFF. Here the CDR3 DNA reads TGTGCCAGTAGTATAGCCACCAGGGGTTGGTACAATGAGCAGTTCTTC.

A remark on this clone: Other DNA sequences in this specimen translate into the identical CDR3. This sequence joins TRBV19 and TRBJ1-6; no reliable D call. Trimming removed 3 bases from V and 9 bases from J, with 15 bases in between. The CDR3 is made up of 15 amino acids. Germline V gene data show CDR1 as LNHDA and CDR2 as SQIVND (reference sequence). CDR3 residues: CASSIRERRSSPLHF. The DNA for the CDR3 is TGTGCCAGTAGTATCCGGGAGAGGAGGAGTTCACCCCTCCACTTT.

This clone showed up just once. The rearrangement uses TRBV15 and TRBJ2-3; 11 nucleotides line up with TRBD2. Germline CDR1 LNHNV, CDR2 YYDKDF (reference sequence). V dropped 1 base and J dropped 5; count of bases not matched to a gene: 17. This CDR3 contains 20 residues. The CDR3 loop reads CATSRAAASGRSANLDTQYF. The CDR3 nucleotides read TGTGCCACCAGCAGAGCGGCGGCTAGCGGGAGGTCAGCGAATCTAGATACGCAGTATTTT.

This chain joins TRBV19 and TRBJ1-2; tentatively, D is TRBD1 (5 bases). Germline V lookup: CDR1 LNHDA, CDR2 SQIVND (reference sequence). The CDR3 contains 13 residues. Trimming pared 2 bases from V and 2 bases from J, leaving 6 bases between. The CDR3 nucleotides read TGTGCCAGTAGTATACAGGGCAACTATGGCTACACCTTC. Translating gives CASSIQGNYGYTF.

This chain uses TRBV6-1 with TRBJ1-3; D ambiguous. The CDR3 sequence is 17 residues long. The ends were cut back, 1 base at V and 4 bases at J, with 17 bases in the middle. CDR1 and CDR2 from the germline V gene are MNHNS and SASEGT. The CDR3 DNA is TGTGCCAGCAGTGAAGTTTTGGGTGGGCTAAAAGGAAACACCATATATTTT. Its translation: CASSEVLGGLKGNTIYF.

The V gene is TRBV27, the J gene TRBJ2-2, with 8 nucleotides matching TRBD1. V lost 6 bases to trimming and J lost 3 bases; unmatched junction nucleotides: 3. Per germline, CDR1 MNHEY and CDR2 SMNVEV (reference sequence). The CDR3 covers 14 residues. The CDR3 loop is CASSRDRHTGELFF. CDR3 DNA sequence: TGTGCCAGCAGCCGGGACAGGCACACCGGGGAGCTGTTTTTT.

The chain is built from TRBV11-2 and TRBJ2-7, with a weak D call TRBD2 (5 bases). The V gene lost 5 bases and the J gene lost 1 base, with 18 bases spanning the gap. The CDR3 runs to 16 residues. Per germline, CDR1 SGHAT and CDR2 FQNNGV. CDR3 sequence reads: CASSPQPPGISYEQYF. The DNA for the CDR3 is TGTGCCAGCAGCCCTCAACCCCCGGGGATTTCCTACGAGCAGTACTTC. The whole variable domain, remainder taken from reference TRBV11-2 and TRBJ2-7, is EAGVAQSPRYKIIEKRQSVAFWCNPISGHATLYWYQQILGQGPKLLIQFQNNGVVDDSQLPKDRFSAERLKGVDSTLKIQPAKLEDSAVYLCASSPQPPGISYEQYFGPGTRLTVT.

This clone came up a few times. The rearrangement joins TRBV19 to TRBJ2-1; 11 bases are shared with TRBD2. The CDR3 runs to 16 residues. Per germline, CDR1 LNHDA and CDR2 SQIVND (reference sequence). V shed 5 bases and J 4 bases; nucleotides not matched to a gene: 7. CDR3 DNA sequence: TGTGCCAGTAGTTATAGCGGGAGGGGATTGTACAATGAGCAGTTCTTC. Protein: CASSYSGRGLYNEQFF.

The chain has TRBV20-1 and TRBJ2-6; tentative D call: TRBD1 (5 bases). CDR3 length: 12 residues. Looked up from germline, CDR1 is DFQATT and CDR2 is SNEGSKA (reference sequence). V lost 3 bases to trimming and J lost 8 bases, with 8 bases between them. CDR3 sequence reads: CSASTGTNVLTF. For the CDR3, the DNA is TGCAGTGCTAGTACAGGTACCAACGTCCTGACTTTC.

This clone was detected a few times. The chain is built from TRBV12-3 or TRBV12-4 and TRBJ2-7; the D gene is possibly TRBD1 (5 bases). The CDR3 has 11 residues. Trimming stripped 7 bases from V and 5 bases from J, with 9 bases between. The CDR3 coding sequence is TGTGCCAGCACCTCAGGGAACGAGCAGTACTTC. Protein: CASTSGNEQYF.

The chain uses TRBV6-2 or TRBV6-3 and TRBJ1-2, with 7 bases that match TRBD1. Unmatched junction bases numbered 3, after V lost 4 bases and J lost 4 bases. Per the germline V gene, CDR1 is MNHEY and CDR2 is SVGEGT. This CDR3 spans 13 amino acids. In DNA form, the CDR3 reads TGTGCCAGCAGTTCACAGGGGATCTATGGCTACACCTTC. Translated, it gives CASSSQGIYGYTF.

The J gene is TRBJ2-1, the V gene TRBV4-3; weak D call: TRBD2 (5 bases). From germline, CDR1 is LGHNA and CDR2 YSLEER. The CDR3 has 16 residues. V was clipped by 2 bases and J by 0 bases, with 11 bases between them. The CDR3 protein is CASSQWTGSSYNEQFF. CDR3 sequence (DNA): TGCGCCAGCAGCCAATGGACGGGGAGCTCCTACAATGAGCAGTTCTTC.

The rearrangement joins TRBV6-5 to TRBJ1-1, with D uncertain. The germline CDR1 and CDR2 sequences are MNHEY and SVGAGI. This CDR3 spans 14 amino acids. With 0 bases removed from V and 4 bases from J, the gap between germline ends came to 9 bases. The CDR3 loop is CASSYSSLSTEAFF. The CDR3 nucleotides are TGTGCCAGCAGTTACTCTTCCCTCTCCACTGAAGCTTTCTTT.

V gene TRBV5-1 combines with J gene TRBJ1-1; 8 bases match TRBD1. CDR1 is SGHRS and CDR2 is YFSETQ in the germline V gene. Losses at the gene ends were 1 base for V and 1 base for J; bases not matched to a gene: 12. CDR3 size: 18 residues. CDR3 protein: CASSLWGVGQGSNTEAFF. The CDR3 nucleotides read TGCGCCAGCAGCTTGTGGGGGGTAGGACAGGGATCGAACACTGAAGCTTTCTTT.

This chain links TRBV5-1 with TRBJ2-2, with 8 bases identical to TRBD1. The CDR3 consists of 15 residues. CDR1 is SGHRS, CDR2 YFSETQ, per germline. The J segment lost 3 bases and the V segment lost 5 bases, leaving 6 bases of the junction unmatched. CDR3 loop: CASRSGGADTGELFF. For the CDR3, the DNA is TGCGCCAGCAGATCAGGGGGCGCGGACACCGGGGAGCTGTTTTTT.

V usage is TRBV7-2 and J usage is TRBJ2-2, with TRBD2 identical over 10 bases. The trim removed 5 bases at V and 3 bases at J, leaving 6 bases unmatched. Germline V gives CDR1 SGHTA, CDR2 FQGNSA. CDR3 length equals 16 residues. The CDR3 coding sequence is TGTGCCAGCAGCCCCCGGACTAGCGGAGACACCGGGGAGCTGTTTTTT. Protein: CASSPRTSGDTGELFF.